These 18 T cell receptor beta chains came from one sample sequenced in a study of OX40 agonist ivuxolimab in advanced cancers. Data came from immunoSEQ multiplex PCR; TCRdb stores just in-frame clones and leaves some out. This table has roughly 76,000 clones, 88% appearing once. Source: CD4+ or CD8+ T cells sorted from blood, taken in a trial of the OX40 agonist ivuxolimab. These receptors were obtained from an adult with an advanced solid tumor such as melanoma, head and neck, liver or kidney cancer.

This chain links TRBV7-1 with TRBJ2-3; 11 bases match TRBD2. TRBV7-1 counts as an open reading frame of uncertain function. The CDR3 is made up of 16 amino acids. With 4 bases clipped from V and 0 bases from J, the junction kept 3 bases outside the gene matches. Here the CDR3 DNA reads TGTGCCAGCAGCTACCGACTAGCGGGGAGCACAGATACGCAGTATTTT. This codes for CASSYRLAGSTDTQYF.

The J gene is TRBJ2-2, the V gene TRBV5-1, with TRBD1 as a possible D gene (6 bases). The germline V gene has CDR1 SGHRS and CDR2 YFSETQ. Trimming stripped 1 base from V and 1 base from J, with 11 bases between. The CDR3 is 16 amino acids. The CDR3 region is CASSLLSGVNTGELFF. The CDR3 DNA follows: TGCGCCAGCAGCTTGTTGTCAGGGGTGAACACCGGGGAGCTGTTTTTT.

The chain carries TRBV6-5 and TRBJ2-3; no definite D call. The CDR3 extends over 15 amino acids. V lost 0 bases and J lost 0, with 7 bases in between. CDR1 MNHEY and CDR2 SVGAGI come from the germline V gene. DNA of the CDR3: TGTGCCAGCAGTTACTCGCGGATTAGCACAGATACGCAGTATTTT. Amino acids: CASSYSRISTDTQYF.

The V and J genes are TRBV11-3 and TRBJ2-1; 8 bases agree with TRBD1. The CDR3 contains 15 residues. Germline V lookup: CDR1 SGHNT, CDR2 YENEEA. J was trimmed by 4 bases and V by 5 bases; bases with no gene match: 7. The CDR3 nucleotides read TGTGCCAGCAGCCTTGGGACAGGTCAATACAATGAGCAGTTCTTC. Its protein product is CASSLGTGQYNEQFF. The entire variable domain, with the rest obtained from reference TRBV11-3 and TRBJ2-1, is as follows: EAGVVQSPRYKIIEKKQPVAFWCNPISGHNTLYWYLQNLGQGPELLIRYENEEAVDDSQLPKDRFSAERLKGVDSTLKIQPAELGDSAVYLCASSLGTGQYNEQFFGPGTRLTVL.

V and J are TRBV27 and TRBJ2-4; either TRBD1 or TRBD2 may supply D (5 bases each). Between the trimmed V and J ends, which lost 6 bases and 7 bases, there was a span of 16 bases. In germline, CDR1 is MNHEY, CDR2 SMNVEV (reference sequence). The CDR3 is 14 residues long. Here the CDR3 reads CASRARGASNIQYF. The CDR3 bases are TGTGCCAGCAGGGCACGAGGGGCCTCTAACATTCAGTACTTC.

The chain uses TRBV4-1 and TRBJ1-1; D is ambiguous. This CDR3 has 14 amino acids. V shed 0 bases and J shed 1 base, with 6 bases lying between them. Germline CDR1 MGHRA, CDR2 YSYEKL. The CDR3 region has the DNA TGCGCCAGCAGCCAAGAATGGCGGAACACTGAAGCTTTCTTT. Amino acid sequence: CASSQEWRNTEAFF.

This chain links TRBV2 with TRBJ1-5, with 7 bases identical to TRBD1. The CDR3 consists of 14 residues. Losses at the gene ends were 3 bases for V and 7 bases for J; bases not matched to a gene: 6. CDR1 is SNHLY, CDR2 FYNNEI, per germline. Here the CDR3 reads CASSETGYEQPQHF. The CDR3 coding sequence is TGTGCCAGCAGTGAGACAGGGTATGAGCAGCCCCAGCATTTT.

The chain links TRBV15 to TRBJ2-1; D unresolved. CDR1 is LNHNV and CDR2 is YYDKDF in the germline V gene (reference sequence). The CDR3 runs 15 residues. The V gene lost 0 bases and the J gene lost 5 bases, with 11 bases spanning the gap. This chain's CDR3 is CATSRDLEFHNEQFF. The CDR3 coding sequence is TGTGCCACCAGCAGAGACCTCGAGTTCCACAATGAGCAGTTCTTC. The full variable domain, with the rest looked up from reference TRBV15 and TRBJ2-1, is DAMVIQNPRYQVTQFGKPVTLSCSQTLNHNVMYWYQQKSSQAPKLLFHYYDKDFNNEADTPDNFQSRRPNTSFCFLDIRSPGLGDTAMYLCATSRDLEFHNEQFFGPGTRLTVL.

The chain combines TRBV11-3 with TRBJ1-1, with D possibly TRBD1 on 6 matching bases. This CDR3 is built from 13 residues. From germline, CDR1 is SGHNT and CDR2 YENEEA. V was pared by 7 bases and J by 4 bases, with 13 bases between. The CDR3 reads CASNPGGGTEAFF. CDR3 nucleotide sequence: TGTGCCAGCAACCCCGGAGGGGGCACTGAAGCTTTCTTT.

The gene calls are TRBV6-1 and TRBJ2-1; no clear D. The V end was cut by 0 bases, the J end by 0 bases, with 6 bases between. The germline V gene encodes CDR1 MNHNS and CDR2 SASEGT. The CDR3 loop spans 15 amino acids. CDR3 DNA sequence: TGTGCCAGCAGTGAAGCTCCCTACTCCTACAATGAGCAGTTCTTC. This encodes CASSEAPYSYNEQFF.

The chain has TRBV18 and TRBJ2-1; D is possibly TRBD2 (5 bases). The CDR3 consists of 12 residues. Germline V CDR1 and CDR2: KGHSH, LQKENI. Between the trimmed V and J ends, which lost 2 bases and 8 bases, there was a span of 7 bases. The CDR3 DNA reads TGTGCCAGCTCACCAGAGAGGGATGAGCAGTTCTTC. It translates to CASSPERDEQFF.

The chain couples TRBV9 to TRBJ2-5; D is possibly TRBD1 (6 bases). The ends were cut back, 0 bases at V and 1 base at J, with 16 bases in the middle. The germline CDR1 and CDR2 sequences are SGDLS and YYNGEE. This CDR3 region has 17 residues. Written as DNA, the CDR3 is TGTGCCAGCAGCGTAGCTGGGGGCCTGGGGACCCAAGAGACCCAGTACTTC. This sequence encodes CASSVAGGLGTQETQYF.

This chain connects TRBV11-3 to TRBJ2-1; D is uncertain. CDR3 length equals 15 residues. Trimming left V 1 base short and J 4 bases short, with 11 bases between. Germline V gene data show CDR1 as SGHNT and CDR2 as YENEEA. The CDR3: CASSLGAAGYNEQFF. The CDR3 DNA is TGTGCCAGCAGCTTAGGGGCCGCCGGATACAATGAGCAGTTCTTC.

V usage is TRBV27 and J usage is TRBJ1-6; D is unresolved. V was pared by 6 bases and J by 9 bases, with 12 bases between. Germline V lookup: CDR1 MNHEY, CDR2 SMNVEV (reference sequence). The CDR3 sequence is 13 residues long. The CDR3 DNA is TGTGCCAGCAGACCGCGCGGGGTTTCACCCCTCCACTTT. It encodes CASRPRGVSPLHF.

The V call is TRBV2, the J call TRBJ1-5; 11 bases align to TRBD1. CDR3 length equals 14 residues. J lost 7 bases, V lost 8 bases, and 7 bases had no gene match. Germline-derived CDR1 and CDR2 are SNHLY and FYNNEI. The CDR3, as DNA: TGTGCCAGCTCCGGGACAGGGGGATACCAGCCCCAGCATTTT. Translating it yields CASSGTGGYQPQHF.

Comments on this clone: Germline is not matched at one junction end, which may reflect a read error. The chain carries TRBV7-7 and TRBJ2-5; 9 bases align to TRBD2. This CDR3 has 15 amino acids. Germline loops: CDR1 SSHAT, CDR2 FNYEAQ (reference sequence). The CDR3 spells CASSSGGGAEETQYF. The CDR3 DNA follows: TGTGCTAGCAGCTCAGGCGGGGGGGCTGAAGAGACCCAGTACTTC. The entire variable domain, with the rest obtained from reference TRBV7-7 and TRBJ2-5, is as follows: GAGVSQSPRYKVTKRGQDVTLRCDPISSHATLYWYQQALGQGPEFLTYFNYEAQPDKSGLPSDRFSAERPEGSISTLTIQRTEQRDSAMYRCASSSGGGAEETQYFGPGTRLLVL.

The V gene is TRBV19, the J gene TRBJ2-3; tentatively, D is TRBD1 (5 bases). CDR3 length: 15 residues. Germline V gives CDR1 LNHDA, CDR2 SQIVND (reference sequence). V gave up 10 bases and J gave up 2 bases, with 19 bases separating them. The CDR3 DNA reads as TGTGCCACTGACTCGTCAGACAGAGACACAGATACGCAGTATTTT. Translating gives CATDSSDRDTDTQYF.

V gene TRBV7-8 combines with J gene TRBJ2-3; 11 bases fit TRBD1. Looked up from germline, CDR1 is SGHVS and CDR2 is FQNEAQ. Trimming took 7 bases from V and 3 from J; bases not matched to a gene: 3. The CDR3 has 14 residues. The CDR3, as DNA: TGTGCCAGCAACCGGGACAGGGGGACAGATACGCAGTATTTT. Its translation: CASNRDRGTDTQYF.